This T cell receptor beta chain was sequenced during a study of blood T cell repertoires in COVID-19. The ends were cut back, 0 bases at V and 4 bases at J, with 25 bases in the middle. CDR1 and CDR2 from the germline V gene are MGHRA and YSYEKL. The CDR3 extends over 19 amino acids. Recovered Cohort 3 donors showed two negative PCRs, clearance, or symptom resolution. Sequenced by immunoSEQ multiplex PCR; TCRdb stores in-frame clones only, minus some. The sample lists roughly 340,000 clones, roughly nine tenths occurring once. The receptor comes from a man between 18 and 35 years old who had recovered from COVID-19. The specimen was PBMCs or T cells enriched from blood (not recorded which). The J gene is TRBJ2-7, the V gene TRBV4-1; D uncertain. The CDR3 DNA sequence: TGCGCCAGCAGCCAAGATCCGAAGCTACGCCCACCTCAAGCTTACGAGCAGTACTTC. This gives the protein CASSQDPKLRPPQAYEQYF.